The next 2 T cell receptor beta chains were all read from a single sample in a study of cytomegalovirus exposure and HLA in healthy donors (dated by TCRdb to 2015 to 2018). To prepare the library, the immunoSEQ multiplex PCR assay was applied. For the multiplex PCR, a mixture combining 60 forward primers for TCR Vbeta segments and 13 reverse primers for TCR Jbeta segments was used. This immuneACCESS table, as held by TCRdb, lists in-frame sequences with V and J called but not all clones. Of the missing ones, under half trace to an unresolved V gene in checked studies; the others have no known cause. The sample table holds some 140,000 clones, of which over 75% were seen once. Over 8.5% of the sample rests with the top ten. Sequencing was carried out using PBMCs. The receptors come from a woman aged 45-65 years in good health and CMV-seropositive.

The V gene is TRBV27, the J gene TRBJ2-5; 7 bases align to TRBD1. Germline values: CDR1 MNHEY, CDR2 SMNVEV (reference sequence). The trim removed 5 bases at V and 5 bases at J, leaving 11 bases unmatched. The CDR3 runs to 15 residues. CDR3 sequence reads: CASSPMTGLSETQYF. The CDR3 DNA is TGTGCCAGCAGTCCGATGACAGGGTTAAGTGAGACCCAGTACTTC.

The chain couples TRBV13 to TRBJ2-5, with D possibly TRBD2 on 6 matching bases. V lost 5 bases and J 5 bases, leaving 24 bases between the germline ends. Germline lookup yields CDR1 PRHDT and CDR2 FYEKMQ (reference sequence). The CDR3 is made up of 17 amino acids. CDR3 sequence: CASSPQGLTEGRETQYF. The CDR3 coding sequence is TGTGCCAGCAGCCCCCAGGGACTCACGGAGGGGAGGGAGACCCAGTACTTC.